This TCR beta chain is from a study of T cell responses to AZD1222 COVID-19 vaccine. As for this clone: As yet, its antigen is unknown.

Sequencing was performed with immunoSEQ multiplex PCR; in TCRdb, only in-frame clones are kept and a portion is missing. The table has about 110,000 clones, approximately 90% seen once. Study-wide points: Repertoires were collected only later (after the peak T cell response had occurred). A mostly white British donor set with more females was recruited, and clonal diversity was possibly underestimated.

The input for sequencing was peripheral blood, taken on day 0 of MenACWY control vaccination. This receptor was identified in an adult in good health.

The DNA for the CDR3 is TGTGCCAGCAGCATTAGCACAGATACGCAGTATTTT. This encodes CASSISTDTQYF. V usage is TRBV3-1 (or the pseudogene TRBV3-2) and J usage is TRBJ2-3; D remains ambiguous. The CDR3 length is 12 residues. Germline V lookup: CDR1 LGHDT, CDR2 YNNKEL (reference sequence). The V and J ends lost 5 bases and 0 bases respectively, with 3 bases between them.